This entry lists 3 T cell receptor beta chains sequenced from one sample in a study of OX40 agonist ivuxolimab in advanced cancers. Libraries were prepared by immunoSEQ multiplex PCR; TCRdb keeps only in-frame clonotypes and omits some of them. The table has about 77,000 clones, around 80% seen once. Sequencing was performed on CD4+ or CD8+ T cells sorted from blood, taken in a trial of the OX40 agonist ivuxolimab. The receptors were gathered from an adult with an advanced solid tumor such as melanoma, head and neck, liver or kidney cancer.

The rearrangement uses TRBV11-3 and TRBJ2-3; D is perhaps TRBD2 (6 bases). CDR1 SGHNT and CDR2 YENEEA come from the germline V gene. With 8 bases removed from V and 3 bases from J, the gap between germline ends came to 9 bases. The CDR3 runs 12 residues. The CDR3 is CASGGRTDTQYF. CDR3 nucleotide sequence: TGTGCCAGCGGAGGGAGGACAGATACGCAGTATTTT.

This chain uses TRBV7-2 with TRBJ2-5; D may correspond to TRBD1 or TRBD2 (5 bases each). The V gene's germline CDR1 is SGHTA and CDR2 FQGNSA. The CDR3 runs 15 residues. The ends were cut back, 1 base at V and 5 bases at J, with 14 bases in the middle. The CDR3 nucleotides are TGTGCCAGCAGCTTAGGGGGGACCCCGGTGGAGACCCAGTACTTC. Translated, it gives CASSLGGTPVETQYF.

This clone was picked up a small number of times. The chain recombines TRBV2 with TRBJ1-2; D is possibly TRBD1 (5 bases). V was shortened by 3 bases and J by 5 bases, with 10 bases between the two germline ends. Germline lookup yields CDR1 SNHLY and CDR2 FYNNEI. The CDR3 sequence is 13 residues long. The CDR3 protein is CASSDDSPYGYTF. In DNA form, the CDR3 reads TGTGCCAGCAGTGACGACAGTCCGTATGGCTACACCTTC.